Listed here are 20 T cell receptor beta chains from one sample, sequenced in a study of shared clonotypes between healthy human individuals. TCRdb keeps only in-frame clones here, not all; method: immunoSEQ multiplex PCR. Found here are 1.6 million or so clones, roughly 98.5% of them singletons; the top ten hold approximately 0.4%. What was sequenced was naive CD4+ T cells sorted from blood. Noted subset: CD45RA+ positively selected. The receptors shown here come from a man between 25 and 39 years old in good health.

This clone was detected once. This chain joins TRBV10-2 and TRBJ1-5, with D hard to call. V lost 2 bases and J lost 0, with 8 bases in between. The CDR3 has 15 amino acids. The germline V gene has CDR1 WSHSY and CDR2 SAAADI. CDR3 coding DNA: TGCGCCAGCAGTGAGCAAGGAATTAGCAATCAGCCCCAGCATTTT. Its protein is CASSEQGISNQPQHF.

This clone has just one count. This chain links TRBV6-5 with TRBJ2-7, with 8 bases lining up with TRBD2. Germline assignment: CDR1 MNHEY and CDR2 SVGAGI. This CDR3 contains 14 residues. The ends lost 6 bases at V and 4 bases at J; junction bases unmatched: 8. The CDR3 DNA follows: TGTGCCAGCAGGGGATCAGCGGGAGCTTACGAGCAGTACTTC. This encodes CASRGSAGAYEQYF.

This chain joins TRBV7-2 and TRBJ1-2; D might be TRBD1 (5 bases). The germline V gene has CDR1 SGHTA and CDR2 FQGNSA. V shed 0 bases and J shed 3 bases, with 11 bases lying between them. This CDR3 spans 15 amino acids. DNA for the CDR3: TGTGCCAGCAGCTTAGCGCCGGGGCCGGACTATGGCTACACCTTC. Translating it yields CASSLAPGPDYGYTF.

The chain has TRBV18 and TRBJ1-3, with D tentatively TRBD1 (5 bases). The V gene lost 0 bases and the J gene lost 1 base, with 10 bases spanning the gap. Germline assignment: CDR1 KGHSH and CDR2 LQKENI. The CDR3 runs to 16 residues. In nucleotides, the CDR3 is TGTGCCAGCTCACCACCGGGGGGAGGATCTGGAAACACCATATATTTT. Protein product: CASSPPGGGSGNTIYF.

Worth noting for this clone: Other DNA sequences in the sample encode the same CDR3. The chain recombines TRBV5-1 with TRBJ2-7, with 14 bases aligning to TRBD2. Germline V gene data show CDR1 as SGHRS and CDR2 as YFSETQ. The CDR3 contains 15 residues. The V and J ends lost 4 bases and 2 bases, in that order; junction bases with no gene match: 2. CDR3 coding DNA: TGCGCCAGCAGCCCGGGACTAGCGGGAGCCTACGAGCAGTACTTC. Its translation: CASSPGLAGAYEQYF. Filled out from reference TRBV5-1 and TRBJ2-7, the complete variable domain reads KAGVTQTPRYLIKTRGQQVTLSCSPISGHRSVSWYQQTPGQGLQFLFEYFSETQRNKGNFPGRFSGRQFSNSRSEMNVSTLELGDSALYLCASSPGLAGAYEQYFGPGTRLTVT.

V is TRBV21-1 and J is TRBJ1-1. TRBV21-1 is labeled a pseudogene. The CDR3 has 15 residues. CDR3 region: CASSPPSGGVTEAFF. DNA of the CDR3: TGTGCCAGCAGCCCGCCTTCGGGGGGGGTTACTGAAGCTTTCTTT.

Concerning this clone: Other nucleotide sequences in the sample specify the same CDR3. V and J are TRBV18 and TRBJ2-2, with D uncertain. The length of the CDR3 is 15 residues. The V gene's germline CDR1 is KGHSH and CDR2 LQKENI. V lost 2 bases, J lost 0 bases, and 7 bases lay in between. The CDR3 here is CASSPRTSNTGELFF. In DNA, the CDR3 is TGTGCCAGCTCACCAAGGACCTCGAACACCGGGGAGCTGTTTTTT.

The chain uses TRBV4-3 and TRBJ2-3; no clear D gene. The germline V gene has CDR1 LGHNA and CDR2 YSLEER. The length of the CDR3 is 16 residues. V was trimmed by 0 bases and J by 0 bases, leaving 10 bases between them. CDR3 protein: CASSQESGFSTDTQYF. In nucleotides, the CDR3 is TGCGCCAGCAGCCAAGAATCCGGGTTTAGCACAGATACGCAGTATTTT.

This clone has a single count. CDR3 in DNA: TGTGCAAGTCGCTGCCGGGACAGGGAAGACTACGAGCAGTACTTC. Residues: CASRCRDREDYEQYF. The chain links TRBV12-2 to TRBJ2-7; no check of the table's D call, TRBD1, against the DNA was made. TRBV12-2 is annotated as a pseudogene. CDR3 length: 15 amino acids.

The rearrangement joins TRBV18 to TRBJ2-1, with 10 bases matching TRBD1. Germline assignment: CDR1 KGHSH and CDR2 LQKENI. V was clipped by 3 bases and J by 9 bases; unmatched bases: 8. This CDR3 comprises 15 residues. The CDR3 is CASSPPSTGGGEQFF. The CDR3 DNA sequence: TGTGCCAGCTCACCTCCATCGACAGGGGGCGGTGAGCAGTTCTTC.

CDR3 sequence: CASSERIAANTGELFF. The CDR3 nucleotides are TGTGCCAGCAGTGAACGAATAGCAGCGAACACCGGGGAGCTGTTTTTT. The chain joins TRBV2 to TRBJ2-2; D gene uncertain. The CDR3 sequence is 16 residues long. V was shortened by 2 bases and J by 0 bases, with 10 bases between the two germline ends. Germline V gene sequence: CDR1 SNHLY, CDR2 FYNNEI.

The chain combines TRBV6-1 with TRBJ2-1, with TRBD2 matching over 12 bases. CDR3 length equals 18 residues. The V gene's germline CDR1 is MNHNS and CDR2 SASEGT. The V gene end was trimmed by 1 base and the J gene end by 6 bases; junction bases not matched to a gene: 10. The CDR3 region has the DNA TGTGCCAGCAGTGAAGGACTAGCGGGAGTCGTGGCCTTCAATGAGCAGTTCTTC. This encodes CASSEGLAGVVAFNEQFF.

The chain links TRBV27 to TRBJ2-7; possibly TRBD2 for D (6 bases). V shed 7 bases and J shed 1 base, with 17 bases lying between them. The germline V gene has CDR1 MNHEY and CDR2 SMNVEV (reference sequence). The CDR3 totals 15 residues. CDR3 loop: CASILSAGKSYEQYF. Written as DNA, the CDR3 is TGTGCCAGCATCCTCTCGGCGGGAAAATCCTACGAGCAGTACTTC.

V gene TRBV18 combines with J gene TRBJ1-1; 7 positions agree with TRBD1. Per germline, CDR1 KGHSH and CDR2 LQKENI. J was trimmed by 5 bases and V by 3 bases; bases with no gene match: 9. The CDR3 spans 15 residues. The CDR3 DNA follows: TGTGCCAGCTCACCGGAGGGGGCTCTGTGGACTGAAGCTTTCTTT. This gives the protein CASSPEGALWTEAFF.

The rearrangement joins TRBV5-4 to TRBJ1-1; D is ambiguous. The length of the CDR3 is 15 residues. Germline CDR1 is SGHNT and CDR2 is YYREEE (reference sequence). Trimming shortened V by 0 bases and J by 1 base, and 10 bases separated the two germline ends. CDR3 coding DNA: TGTGCCAGCAGCTTGGCCAAGGGAACGAACACTGAAGCTTTCTTT. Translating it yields CASSLAKGTNTEAFF. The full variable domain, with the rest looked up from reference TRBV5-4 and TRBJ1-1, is ETGVTQSPTHLIKTRGQQVTLRCSSQSGHNTVSWYQQALGQGPQFIFQYYREEENGRGNFPPRFSGLQFPNYSSELNVNALELDDSALYLCASSLAKGTNTEAFFGQGTRLTVV.

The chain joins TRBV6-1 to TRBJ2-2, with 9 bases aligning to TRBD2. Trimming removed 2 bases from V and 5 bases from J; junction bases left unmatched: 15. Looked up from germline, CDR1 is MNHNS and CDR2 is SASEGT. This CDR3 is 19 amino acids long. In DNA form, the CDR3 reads TGTGCCAGCAGTGAACGTATCGGCCATAGCGGGAGTAATACCGGGGAGCTGTTTTTT. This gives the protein CASSERIGHSGSNTGELFF.

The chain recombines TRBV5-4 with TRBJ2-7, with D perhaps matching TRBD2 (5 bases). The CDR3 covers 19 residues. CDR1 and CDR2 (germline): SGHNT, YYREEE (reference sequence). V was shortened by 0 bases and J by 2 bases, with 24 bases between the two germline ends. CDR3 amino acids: CASSLGMPGRQTATYEQYF. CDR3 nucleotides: TGTGCCAGCAGCTTGGGCATGCCGGGGAGACAAACGGCCACCTACGAGCAGTACTTC.

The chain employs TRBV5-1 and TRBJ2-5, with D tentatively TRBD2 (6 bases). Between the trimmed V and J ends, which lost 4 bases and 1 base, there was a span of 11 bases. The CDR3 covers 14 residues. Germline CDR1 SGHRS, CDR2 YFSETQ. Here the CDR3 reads CASSPASVQETQYF. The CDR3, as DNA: TGCGCCAGCAGCCCAGCTAGCGTCCAAGAGACCCAGTACTTC.

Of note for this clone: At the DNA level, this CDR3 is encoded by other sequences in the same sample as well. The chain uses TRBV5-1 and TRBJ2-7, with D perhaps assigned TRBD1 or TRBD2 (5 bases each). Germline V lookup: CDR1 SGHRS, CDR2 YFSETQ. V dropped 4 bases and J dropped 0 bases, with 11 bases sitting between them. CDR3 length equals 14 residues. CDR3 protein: CASSPRGSSYEQYF. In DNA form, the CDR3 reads TGCGCCAGCAGCCCGAGGGGTAGCTCCTACGAGCAGTACTTC.

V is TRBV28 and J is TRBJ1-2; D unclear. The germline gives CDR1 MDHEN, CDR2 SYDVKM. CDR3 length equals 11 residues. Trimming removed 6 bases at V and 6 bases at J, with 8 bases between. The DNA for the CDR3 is TGTGCCAGCAGGGGAGCGCATGGCTACACCTTC. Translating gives CASRGAHGYTF.